These T cell receptor beta chains were read from a single sample in a study of T cells after yellow fever vaccination. One entry per CDR3 protein, called by TCRdb with MiXCR from the 5' RACE reads. The table records roughly 310,000 distinct CDR3 sequences, 3% to 4.5% of them present only once. The input for sequencing was PBMCs, taken on the day of the yellow fever booster vaccination. These receptors came from a man between 18 and 35 years old who received the YFV17D yellow fever vaccine. The conserved cysteine and the conserved F or W are not part of the CDR3 here.

v_call	cdr3_aa
TRBV7-9	ASSLTGLAKNIQY
TRBV10-1	ASGPTGTEQF
TRBV27	ASSFRDNQETQY
TRBV6-5	ASSYSPLGGELF
TRBV12-3/TRBV12-4	ASRGFTYSNYGYT
TRBV4-3	ASSQRVSGGANEQF
TRBV10-3	AISVGQGGTGELF
TRBV20-1	SARNRGLAGGIYNEQF
TRBV6-5	ASSYWATPLYGYT
TRBV12-3/TRBV12-4	ASSLRDRAYNEQF
TRBV9	ASSVGAFSGNTIY
TRBV6-4	ASSEGATGELF
TRBV11-2	ASSLRLAGGSTGELF
TRBV9	ASSVEMTGAEAF
TRBV6-2/TRBV6-3	ASRGRQGKNEQF
TRBV4-2	ASSSYPGLVPEQF
TRBV6-6	ASQRGGADTQY
TRBV7-8	ASSLVAGGMYNEQF
TRBV27	ASSLSGGGNQPQH
TRBV11-3	ASSLASETRNEQF
TRBV6-2/TRBV6-3	ASTPWGGTDTQY
TRBV18	ASSPLGGTEGGQPQH
TRBV12-3/TRBV12-4	ASSFFAVNTEAF
TRBV6-5	ASSYSGRTGELF
TRBV3-1	ASTRLAEPQETQY
TRBV20-1	SAKTGGTYEQY
TRBV3-1	ASSPGINPTNEKLF
TRBV5-1	ASSWGGTSNTEAF
TRBV6-2/TRBV6-3	ASSFRQGARTEAF
TRBV29-1	SVGPQNTGELF
TRBV24-1	ATSVGSTDTQY
TRBV5-6	ASRGLAGAAGANVLT
TRBV20-1	SARERLLPGTQY
TRBV5-6	ASSSSGGGKTQY
TRBV5-6	ASSAGNTGELF
TRBV7-2	ASSPTPQDGYT
TRBV7-9	ASSLAPELNSPLH
TRBV7-9	ASSQGAHGYT
TRBV12-3/TRBV12-4	ASSLSKGGGTEAF
TRBV15	ATSRDLERVNNEQF